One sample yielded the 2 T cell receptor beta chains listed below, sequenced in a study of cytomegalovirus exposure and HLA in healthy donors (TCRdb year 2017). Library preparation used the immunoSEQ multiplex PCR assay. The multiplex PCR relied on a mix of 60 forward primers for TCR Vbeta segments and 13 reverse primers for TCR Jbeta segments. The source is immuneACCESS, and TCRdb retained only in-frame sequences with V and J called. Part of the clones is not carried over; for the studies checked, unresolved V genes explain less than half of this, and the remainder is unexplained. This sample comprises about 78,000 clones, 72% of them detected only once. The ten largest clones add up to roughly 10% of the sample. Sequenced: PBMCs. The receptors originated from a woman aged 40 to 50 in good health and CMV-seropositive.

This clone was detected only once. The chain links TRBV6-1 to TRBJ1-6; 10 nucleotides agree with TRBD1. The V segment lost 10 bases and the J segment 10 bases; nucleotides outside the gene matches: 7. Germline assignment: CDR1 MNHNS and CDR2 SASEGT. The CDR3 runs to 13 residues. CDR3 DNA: TGTGCCACCCGGGACAGGGGAGTCTCACCCCTCCACTTT. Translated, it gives CATRDRGVSPLHF.

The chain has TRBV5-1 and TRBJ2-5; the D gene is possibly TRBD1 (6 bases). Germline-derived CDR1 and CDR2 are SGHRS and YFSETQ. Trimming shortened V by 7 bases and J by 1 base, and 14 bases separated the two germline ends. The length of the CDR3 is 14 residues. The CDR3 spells CASGRDNAQETQYF. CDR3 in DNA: TGCGCCAGCGGTCGGGACAACGCCCAAGAGACCCAGTACTTC.